The 25 T cell receptor beta chains reported below all come from one sample, sequenced in a study of OX40 agonist ivuxolimab in advanced cancers. The data were produced by immunoSEQ multiplex PCR, yet TCRdb's version contains in-frame clones alone and is incomplete. The sample lists tens of thousands of clones; less than 90% were seen once. Sequenced material: CD4+ or CD8+ T cells sorted from blood, taken in a trial of the OX40 agonist ivuxolimab. The receptors derive from an adult with an advanced solid tumor such as melanoma, head and neck, liver or kidney cancer.

This chain joins TRBV7-3 and TRBJ2-2; no firm D call. The CDR3 contains 13 residues. V lost 5 bases and J 4 bases, leaving 8 bases between the germline ends. Germline assignment: CDR1 SGHTA and CDR2 FQGTGA. CDR3 bases: TGTGCCAGCAGCCCCACCGGCACCGGGGAGCTGTTTTTT. Protein: CASSPTGTGELFF.

J is TRBJ2-7 and V is TRBV11-2; D gene ambiguous. The CDR3 consists of 14 residues. Germline CDR1 and CDR2: SGHAT and FQNNGV. The V and J ends lost 0 bases and 4 bases respectively, with 10 bases between them. The CDR3 DNA follows: TGTGCCAGCAGCTTAGATCCCCCACAGTACGAGCAGTACTTC. It yields the protein CASSLDPPQYEQYF.

The chain links TRBV7-6 to TRBJ1-1, with D tentatively TRBD1 (5 bases). CDR1 is SGHVS and CDR2 is FNYEAQ in the germline V gene. Trimming removed 8 bases at V and 4 bases at J, with 14 bases between. The CDR3 length is 13 residues. CDR3 bases: TGTGCCAGCTCTGGGGAAGGGGTCACTGAAGCTTTCTTT. Encoded protein: CASSGEGVTEAFF.

V and J are TRBV21-1 and TRBJ2-7; the table's D call, TRBD1, has no DNA check behind it. TRBV21-1 is recorded as a pseudogene. The length of the CDR3 is 15 residues. The CDR3 coding sequence is TGTGCCAGCAGCAATCACAGGGGCTCCATGTTTGAGCAGTACTTC. Translating it yields CASSNHRGSMFEQYF.

The rearrangement links TRBV4-1 to TRBJ1-4; D remains ambiguous. V dropped 1 base and J dropped 7 bases, with 10 bases sitting between them. The germline gives CDR1 MGHRA, CDR2 YSYEKL. The CDR3 length is 14 residues. CDR3 in DNA: TGCGCCAGCAGCCAAGTTGGGTCCATTGAAAAACTGTTTTTT. Residues: CASSQVGSIEKLFF.

The CDR3 region is CASSPGVTGGDNGYTF. In DNA, the CDR3 is TGCGCCAGCAGCCCGGGAGTGACAGGGGGGGATAACGGCTACACCTTC. The chain carries TRBV5-1 and TRBJ1-2, with 9 nucleotides matching TRBD1. Trimming cost V 4 bases and J 8 bases; bases outside gene matches: 15. Germline V gene lookup returns CDR1 SGHRS and CDR2 YFSETQ. The CDR3 runs 16 residues.

The CDR3 DNA sequence: TGTGCCAGCAGCCAAGTCCGACAGATGTCTTCGGTCGGGGAGCTGTTTTTT. Translated, it gives CASSQVRQMSSVGELFF. The chain recombines TRBV14 with TRBJ2-2, with a tentative D call TRBD1 (5 bases). In germline, CDR1 is SGHDN, CDR2 FVKESK. The V and J ends lost 1 base and 7 bases respectively, with 19 bases between them. The length of the CDR3 is 17 residues.

The V and J genes are TRBV27 and TRBJ2-1; TRBD2 matches 7 bases. Trimming removed 6 bases from V and 9 bases from J; junction bases left unmatched: 14. Germline-derived CDR1 and CDR2 are MNHEY and SMNVEV (reference sequence). The CDR3 runs 15 residues. CDR3 nucleotide sequence: TGTGCCAGCAGCCCTACCCCGGGGGGATGGGGTGAGCAGTTCTTC. Translated, it gives CASSPTPGGWGEQFF.

CDR3 coding DNA: TGTGCCAGCAGTTTAACGGGACAGGGATTAGATTCACCCCTCCACTTT. Translated: CASSLTGQGLDSPLHF. This chain connects TRBV28 to TRBJ1-6; 9 nucleotides line up with TRBD1. Germline V gene lookup returns CDR1 MDHEN and CDR2 SYDVKM. After removal of 2 bases from V and 8 bases from J, the junction contained 7 bases not matched to a gene. CDR3 length: 16 amino acids.

The chain employs TRBV7-9 and TRBJ2-7; 11 bases fit TRBD1. The CDR3 has 15 amino acids. CDR1 is SEHNR, CDR2 FQNEAQ, per germline (reference sequence). With 6 bases clipped from V and 0 bases from J, the junction kept 4 bases outside the gene matches. Written as DNA, the CDR3 is TGTGCCAGCAGAGCCGGGACAGGGGGCTCCTACGAGCAGTACTTC. This gives the protein CASRAGTGGSYEQYF.

The chain couples TRBV27 to TRBJ2-7; D may be TRBD1 or TRBD2 (7 bases each). Germline loops: CDR1 MNHEY, CDR2 SMNVEV (reference sequence). The CDR3 runs to 14 residues. V lost 2 bases and J 3 bases, leaving 11 bases between the germline ends. The DNA for the CDR3 is TGTGCCAGCAGTTTAGGCAGGGGGGGCTACGAGCAGTACTTC. Encoded protein: CASSLGRGGYEQYF.

There are many counts of this clone. V usage is TRBV28 and J usage is TRBJ2-7; 7 bases line up with TRBD1. Germline assignment: CDR1 MDHEN and CDR2 SYDVKM. The CDR3 length is 14 residues. Trimming removed 5 bases from V and 4 bases from J; junction bases left unmatched: 8. The CDR3 DNA reads TGTGCCAGCAGTCCCGCCGGGACAGCTTACGAGCAGTACTTC. Amino acids: CASSPAGTAYEQYF.

V usage is TRBV6-6 and J usage is TRBJ2-3, with D unresolved. Trimming cost V 5 bases and J 0 bases, with 12 bases left between them. CDR3 size: 15 residues. Germline lookup yields CDR1 MNHNY and CDR2 SVGAGI (reference sequence). CDR3 coding DNA: TGTGCCAGCAGTCGCTCAATAGCTAGCACAGATACGCAGTATTTT. Translated, it gives CASSRSIASTDTQYF.

This clone was seen more than once but under ten times. The chain has TRBV11-3 and TRBJ2-2; D may be TRBD1 or TRBD2 (5 bases each). V lost 4 bases, J lost 3 bases, and 15 bases lay in between. The CDR3 runs to 16 residues. CDR1 is SGHNT and CDR2 is YENEEA in the germline V gene. The CDR3 protein is CASSSPDGAYTGELFF. The CDR3, as DNA: TGTGCCAGCAGCTCCCCAGACGGGGCTTACACCGGGGAGCTGTTTTTT.

The V and J genes are TRBV6-6 and TRBJ2-5; possible D gene TRBD1, 5 bases. Germline V gives CDR1 MNHNY, CDR2 SVGAGI (reference sequence). Trimming took off 2 bases at V and 1 base at J, with 5 bases between the two ends. The CDR3 extends over 13 amino acids. The CDR3, as DNA: TGTGCCAGCAGTTACGACAGCCAAGAGACCCAGTACTTC. Protein product: CASSYDSQETQYF.

CDR3 protein: CASSLAGGRTEAFF. DNA for the CDR3: TGCGCCAGCAGCTTAGCAGGGGGCAGAACTGAAGCTTTCTTT. V gene TRBV5-1 combines with J gene TRBJ1-1, with TRBD1 matching 8 bases. This CDR3 has 14 residues. Germline CDR1 reads SGHRS; CDR2 reads YFSETQ. After removal of 2 bases from V and 5 bases from J, the junction contained 5 bases not matched to a gene.

The chain joins TRBV7-9 to TRBJ2-2; D call uncertain. Germline V gives CDR1 SEHNR, CDR2 FQNEAQ (reference sequence). This CDR3 contains 15 residues. Trimming took 1 base from V and 0 from J, leaving 6 bases between them. CDR3 DNA: TGTGCCAGCAGCTTAGGCGCCCCGAACACCGGGGAGCTGTTTTTT. Protein: CASSLGAPNTGELFF.

The chain is built from TRBV7-6 and TRBJ1-3, with D possibly being TRBD1 (6 bases). CDR3 size: 18 residues. Looked up from germline, CDR1 is SGHVS and CDR2 is FNYEAQ. Trimming cost V 5 bases and J 2 bases, with 22 bases left between them. The chain's CDR3 is CASSQWGLGALAGNTIYF. For the CDR3, the DNA is TGTGCCAGCAGCCAGTGGGGATTGGGGGCCCTGGCTGGAAACACCATATATTTT. The whole variable domain, filled in from reference TRBV7-6 and TRBJ1-3, reads GAGVSQSPRYKVTKRGQDVALRCDPISGHVSLYWYRQALGQGPEFLTYFNYEAQQDKSGLPNDRFSAERPEGSISTLTIQRTEQRDSAMYRCASSQWGLGALAGNTIYFGEGSWLTVV.

The chain's CDR3 is CASSSLDRGITDTQYF. The CDR3 coding sequence is TGTGCCAGCAGCTCCCTTGACAGGGGCATTACAGATACGCAGTATTTT. This chain links TRBV5-6 with TRBJ2-3; 8 nucleotides align to TRBD1. Germline trimming cut 3 bases from V and 3 bases from J; bases unmatched to any gene: 9. Germline CDR1 SGHDT, CDR2 YYEEEE. The CDR3 consists of 16 residues.

The rearrangement links TRBV6-5 to TRBJ2-7, with TRBD1 matching 7 bases. The germline V gene has CDR1 MNHEY and CDR2 SVGAGI. CDR3 size: 15 residues. Losses at the gene ends were 6 bases for V and 5 bases for J; bases not matched to a gene: 13. The CDR3 nucleotides read TGTGCCAGCAGCCAACTCGGACAGGCTGAGGACGAGCAGTACTTC. Its protein is CASSQLGQAEDEQYF.

The rearrangement links TRBV9 to TRBJ1-5, with D perhaps matching TRBD1 (5 bases). CDR1 and CDR2 from the germline V gene are SGDLS and YYNGEE. With 6 bases removed from V and 3 bases from J, the gap between germline ends came to 16 bases. The CDR3 is 15 amino acids. CDR3 protein: CASNPAEGFNQPQHF. CDR3 in DNA: TGTGCCAGCAACCCAGCGGAGGGGTTCAATCAGCCCCAGCATTTT.

The chain joins TRBV7-5 to TRBJ1-2; the D call TRBD1 from the table was never checked on the DNA. TRBV7-5 is annotated as a pseudogene. CDR3 size: 16 residues. CDR3 in DNA: TGTGCCAGAAGCTTAGTCTCACAGGGGGGGATCTATGGCTACACCTTC. Translated, it gives CARSLVSQGGIYGYTF.

This chain links TRBV28 with TRBJ2-7, with TRBD1 identical over 12 bases. The germline V gene has CDR1 MDHEN and CDR2 SYDVKM. This CDR3 has 15 residues. Trimming took 3 bases from V and 2 from J; bases not matched to a gene: 2. The CDR3 reads CASSLRDRGPYEQYF. The CDR3 nucleotides are TGTGCCAGCAGTTTGCGGGACAGGGGGCCCTACGAGCAGTACTTC.

This clone showed up just a few times. The rearrangement links TRBV13 to TRBJ1-6, with D unresolved. CDR3 length: 15 amino acids. V was pared by 6 bases and J by 10 bases, with 19 bases between. The germline CDR1 and CDR2 sequences are PRHDT and FYEKMQ (reference sequence). In DNA, the CDR3 is TGTGCCAGCAGTCCCCCAAGGACTTGGCGCTCACCCCTCCACTTT. It yields the protein CASSPPRTWRSPLHF.

The chain has TRBV6-1 and TRBJ2-7; 9 positions agree with TRBD1. V was clipped by 5 bases and J by 2 bases; unmatched bases: 4. CDR1 and CDR2 (germline): MNHNS, SASEGT. This CDR3 has 14 amino acids. The CDR3 bases are TGTGCCAGCAGTCTAAGGGACAGGGCCTACGAGCAGTACTTC. Protein product: CASSLRDRAYEQYF.